These 18 T cell receptor beta chains came from one sample sequenced in a study of identical twins. TCRdb reprocessed the 5' RACE reads via MiXCR and lists one record per CDR3 protein. The sample consists of 700,000 or so distinct CDR3 sequences, around 21% of them appearing once. Separately, the same data were catalogued under a study of T cells expressing NK-cell markers.

The sample taken for sequencing was PBMCs. These receptors came from a woman younger than 30 in good health.

The chain carries TRBV18 and TRBJ2-1; D uncertain. The V gene lost 1 base and the J gene lost 5 bases, with 9 bases spanning the gap. Germline CDR1 and CDR2: KGHSH and LQKENI. The CDR3 extends over 14 amino acids. The CDR3 protein is CASSPLRVNNEQFF. The CDR3 DNA follows: TGTGCCAGCTCACCACTTAGGGTAAACAATGAGCAGTTCTTC.

This clonotype was counted a few times. The chain is built from TRBV5-1 and TRBJ2-1; 9 nucleotides line up with TRBD1. This CDR3 is built from 16 residues. CDR1 SGHRS and CDR2 YFSETQ come from the germline V gene. V trimming: 5 bases; J trimming: 8 bases; junction bases outside the gene matches: 14. The CDR3 sequence is CASRLTPGQGFYEQFF. For the CDR3, the DNA is TGCGCCAGCAGATTAACGCCGGGACAGGGTTTCTATGAGCAGTTCTTC.

This clonotype appeared once. The rearrangement uses TRBV5-6 and TRBJ2-5, with D maybe TRBD2 (6 bases). V shed 7 bases and J shed 5 bases, with 15 bases lying between them. Germline V lookup: CDR1 SGHDT, CDR2 YYEEEE. The CDR3 covers 13 residues. DNA for the CDR3: TGTGCCAGCTCCCGAGGGAGGCGCGAGACCCAGTACTTC. Translating it yields CASSRGRRETQYF. Full variable domain (remainder filled in from reference TRBV5-6 and TRBJ2-5): DAGVTQSPTHLIKTRGQQVTLRCSPKSGHDTVSWYQQALGQGPQFIFQYYEEEERQRGNFPDRFSGHQFPNYSSELNVNALLLGDSALYLCASSRGRRETQYFGPGTRLLVL.

The J gene is TRBJ2-5, the V gene TRBV11-2; no reliable D call. Trimming stripped 3 bases from V and 0 bases from J, with 11 bases between. In germline, CDR1 is SGHAT, CDR2 FQNNGV. This CDR3 has 15 amino acids. CDR3 nucleotides: TGTGCCAGCAGCTTCAGCTTCATGTACCAAGAGACCCAGTACTTC. Its protein is CASSFSFMYQETQYF. The whole variable domain, filled in from reference TRBV11-2 and TRBJ2-5, reads EAGVAQSPRYKIIEKRQSVAFWCNPISGHATLYWYQQILGQGPKLLIQFQNNGVVDDSQLPKDRFSAERLKGVDSTLKIQPAKLEDSAVYLCASSFSFMYQETQYFGPGTRLLVL.

This clonotype has just a few counts. This chain connects TRBV12-3 or TRBV12-4 to TRBJ2-1; D may be TRBD1 or TRBD2 (5 bases each). This CDR3 comprises 14 residues. V was shortened by 7 bases and J by 8 bases, with 18 bases between the two germline ends. CDR3 protein: CASTPGSRGDEQFF. The CDR3 DNA reads as TGTGCCAGCACCCCCGGGTCTCGGGGCGATGAGCAGTTCTTC.

This clonotype was recorded a few times. The chain links TRBV20-1 to TRBJ2-4; 11 positions agree with TRBD2. V lost 6 bases and J lost 9; bases outside the gene matches: 10. This CDR3 comprises 14 residues. Germline V gene lookup returns CDR1 DFQATT and CDR2 SNEGSKA (reference sequence). The CDR3 DNA sequence: TGCAGTGCCGTACTAGCGGGAGAATGGGGCATTCAGTACTTC. Translated: CSAVLAGEWGIQYF.

The chain recombines TRBV7-9 with TRBJ2-5; D uncertain. There are 13 residues in the CDR3. Deletions cut 7 bases from V and 4 bases from J, with 13 bases between. Germline loops: CDR1 SEHNR, CDR2 FQNEAQ (reference sequence). CDR3 DNA sequence: TGTGCCAGCACCCCCCCCGGGCGAGAGACCCAGTACTTC. As protein: CASTPPGRETQYF.

This chain connects TRBV20-1 to TRBJ2-1, with 8 bases lining up with TRBD2. The V segment lost 0 bases and the J segment 0 bases; nucleotides outside the gene matches: 7. CDR1 is DFQATT and CDR2 is SNEGSKA in the germline V gene (reference sequence). This CDR3 spans 17 amino acids. CDR3 amino acids: CSARDPNGGASYNEQFF. CDR3 DNA: TGCAGTGCTAGAGATCCAAACGGGGGGGCCTCCTACAATGAGCAGTTCTTC.

The CDR3, as DNA: TGTGCCAGCAGCGCCCCCGGGGGCCAAGAGACCCAGTACTTC. It is translated as CASSAPGGQETQYF. J is TRBJ2-5 and V is TRBV9; perhaps TRBD2 as D (6 bases). The V gene's germline CDR1 is SGDLS and CDR2 YYNGEE. V shed 3 bases and J shed 1 base, with 10 bases lying between them. This CDR3 spans 14 amino acids.

V is TRBV6-5 and J is TRBJ2-3; tentatively, D is TRBD1 (5 bases). CDR1 is MNHEY, CDR2 SVGAGI, per germline. The CDR3 runs to 18 residues. V was clipped by 0 bases and J by 0 bases, with 16 bases between them. CDR3 sequence: CASSYSNYRIASTDTQYF. CDR3 DNA: TGTGCCAGCAGTTACTCGAACTACAGGATTGCTAGCACAGATACGCAGTATTTT.

The chain joins TRBV20-1 to TRBJ2-5, with unresolved D. Germline lookup yields CDR1 DFQATT and CDR2 SNEGSKA (reference sequence). V was trimmed by 5 bases and J by 7 bases, leaving 14 bases between them. The CDR3 is made up of 12 amino acids. The CDR3 reads CSAPLRFGTQYF. CDR3 in DNA: TGCAGTGCTCCACTCCGCTTTGGGACCCAGTACTTC.

For the CDR3, the DNA is TGTGCCAGCAGCTTAGGACCGGCTAGGGCGCAGTTCTTC. It is translated as CASSLGPARAQFF. The rearrangement joins TRBV7-3 to TRBJ2-1; D call uncertain. Trimming took 2 bases from V and 12 from J, leaving 14 bases between them. There are 13 residues in the CDR3. The germline CDR1 and CDR2 sequences are SGHTA and FQGTGA.

V is TRBV4-3 and J is TRBJ2-2, with D unresolved. CDR3 length equals 11 residues. The germline V gene encodes CDR1 LGHNA and CDR2 YSLEER. V was clipped by 3 bases and J by 6 bases, with 2 bases between them. CDR3 amino acids: CASSQSGELFF. The DNA of the CDR3 is TGCGCCAGCAGCCAGTCCGGGGAGCTGTTTTTT.

This clonotype was found a few times. The chain combines TRBV20-1 with TRBJ2-7, with no clear D. V was shortened by 6 bases and J by 0 bases, with 12 bases between the two germline ends. Germline V gene sequence: CDR1 DFQATT, CDR2 SNEGSKA (reference sequence). The CDR3 runs 13 residues. The CDR3 DNA reads as TGCAGTGCAAAAAAAGGCAGCTCCTACGAGCAGTACTTC. Translation gives CSAKKGSSYEQYF.

In its sample, this clonotype was seen many times. V and J are TRBV20-1 and TRBJ1-2, with unresolved D. V lost 1 base and J 7 bases, leaving 10 bases between the germline ends. The CDR3 is 12 amino acids. Per germline, CDR1 DFQATT and CDR2 SNEGSKA (reference sequence). The CDR3 region is CSARGWLTGYTF. DNA for the CDR3: TGCAGTGCTAGAGGTTGGCTCACTGGCTACACCTTC.

In its sample, this clonotype was seen a few times. V usage is TRBV6-1 and J usage is TRBJ2-1; D gene unclear. Per the germline V gene, CDR1 is MNHNS and CDR2 is SASEGT. Trimming took off 6 bases at V and 1 base at J, with 7 bases between the two ends. The CDR3 is made up of 13 amino acids. DNA of the CDR3: TGTGCCAGCAGGCCCGTTTCCTACAATGAGCAGTTCTTC. It encodes CASRPVSYNEQFF.

This clonotype was seen ten or more times. The chain recombines TRBV5-4 with TRBJ2-7; TRBD2 matches at 10 bases. Germline V gives CDR1 SGHNT, CDR2 YYREEE (reference sequence). The CDR3 totals 14 residues. After removal of 4 bases from V and 8 bases from J, the junction contained 9 bases not matched to a gene. The CDR3 bases are TGTGCCAGCAGCCTAGCGGGAGACCCTATTCAGCAGTACTTC. This codes for CASSLAGDPIQQYF.

This clonotype has a handful of counts. The chain couples TRBV7-2 to TRBJ2-1; D not resolved. The CDR3 consists of 13 residues. With 2 bases removed from V and 9 bases from J, the gap between germline ends came to 11 bases. Germline lookup yields CDR1 SGHTA and CDR2 FQGNSA. The CDR3 nucleotides are TGTGCCAGCAGCTTACAAAGGCTCGGTGAGCAGTTCTTC. Its protein product is CASSLQRLGEQFF. Drawing the rest from reference TRBV7-2 and TRBJ2-1, the complete variable domain is GAGVSQSPSNKVTEKGKDVELRCDPISGHTALYWYRQSLGQGLEFLIYFQGNSAPDKSGLPSDRFSAERTGGSVSTLTIQRTQQEDSAVYLCASSLQRLGEQFFGPGTRLTVL.